The present T cell receptor (beta chain) was sequenced within a study of neurological immune-mediated disorders. Regarding the study as a whole: None of the CDR3 amino acid sequences of expanded clones recurred across subjects, suggesting private repertoires in all groups. On phylogenetic grouping, the repertoires of 18 of 34 multiple sclerosis patients fell within one related-CDR3 cluster, constituting a possible signature.

The cDNA was produced through 5'RACE with 10-nucleotide random UMIs. From the 5' RACE reads, TCRdb called clonotypes with MiXCR, one entry per CDR3 protein. The table records around 61,000 distinct CDR3 sequences, more than 4.5% of them present only once. Where libraries were unsorted, they were derived from 2 million PBMCs stored at -80 degrees C. The table lists this clonotype with many counts. Antigen specificity is unknown. The CDR3 extends over 14 amino acids. V dropped 0 bases and J dropped 7 bases, with 11 bases sitting between them. Germline V gene data show CDR1 as SGHRS and CDR2 as YFSETQ. The V gene is TRBV5-1, the J gene TRBJ1-5; maybe TRBD1 (6 bases). The sample comprised PBMCs. This TCR was recovered from a human donor with multiple sclerosis. The donor label of this sample is uncertain. For the CDR3, the DNA is TGCGCCAGCAGCTTGGGCCCTCAGGGGCAGCCCCAGCATTTT. This encodes CASSLGPQGQPQHF.